The rows below give T cell receptor beta chains drawn from one sample of a study of early stage breast cancer tumors. TCRdb keeps only in-frame clones here, not all; method: immunoSEQ multiplex PCR. This sample has around 31,000 clones; around 75% occur once, and the top ten carry roughly 4.5%. Sequenced material: blood. These receptors all come from a person aged 40 to 49 with breast cancer. Each CDR3 is given with its conserved first and last residue. D genes are given only for firm matches. Size values are once, few and many counts, or a class for expanded clones, and some rows have none.

TRBJ2-6	-	-	TRBV7-9	15	TGTGCCAGCAGATCGGGCGGCTCTGGGGCCAACGTCCTGACTTTC	CASRSGGSGANVLTF
TRBJ2-7	-	few	TRBV7-2	12	TGTGCCAGCAGCCCTCGGACTAATCGGCAGTACTTC	CASSPRTNRQYF
TRBJ2-3	TRBD2	-	TRBV15	19	TGTGCCACCAGCAGAGATATCGTAATGGGCGGGAGGGCCGCAGATACGCAGTATTTT	CATSRDIVMGGRAADTQYF
TRBJ2-7	TRBD1	-	TRBV29-1	14	TGCAGCGTTGATGGACAGGGGAACTCCTACGAGCAGTACTTC	CSVDGQGNSYEQYF
TRBJ2-1	-	-	TRBV7-2	14	TGTGCCAGCAGCTTAGCGACAGGTATCAATGAGCAGTTCTTC	CASSLATGINEQFF
TRBJ1-5	-	once	TRBV28	12	TGTGCCAGCGAAGCAGGCAATCAGCCCCAGCATTTT	CASEAGNQPQHF
TRBJ2-1	-	-	TRBV7-7	15	TGTGCCAGCAGCTTAACCGGCGCCTCCTACAATGAGCAGTTCTTC	CASSLTGASYNEQFF
TRBJ2-2	TRBD1	-	TRBV10-3	15	TGTGCCATCAATACCGGGACAGGGAGCACCGGGGAGCTGTTTTTT	CAINTGTGSTGELFF
TRBJ2-3	-	-	TRBV30	16	TGTGCCTGGAGTATCGGTGATGGGGTAGGCACAGATACGCAGTATTTT	CAWSIGDGVGTDTQYF
TRBJ2-1	-	-	TRBV15	18	TGTGCCACCAGCAGAGACTATGGAGCCACGAGCTCCTACAATGAGCAGTTCTTC	CATSRDYGATSSYNEQFF
TRBJ2-7	TRBD2	-	TRBV2	15	TGTGCCAGCAGAGGACTAGCATGGGGCTCCTACGAGCAGTACTTC	CASRGLAWGSYEQYF
TRBJ2-4	TRBD1	few	TRBV19	11	TGTGCCACCCAGGACAGGGACTTTCAGTACTTC	CATQDRDFQYF
TRBJ2-1	-	-	TRBV12-5	17	TGTGCTAGTGGTTTCGCGGGGGACAGCGGCTCCTACAATGAGCAGTTCTTC	CASGFAGDSGSYNEQFF